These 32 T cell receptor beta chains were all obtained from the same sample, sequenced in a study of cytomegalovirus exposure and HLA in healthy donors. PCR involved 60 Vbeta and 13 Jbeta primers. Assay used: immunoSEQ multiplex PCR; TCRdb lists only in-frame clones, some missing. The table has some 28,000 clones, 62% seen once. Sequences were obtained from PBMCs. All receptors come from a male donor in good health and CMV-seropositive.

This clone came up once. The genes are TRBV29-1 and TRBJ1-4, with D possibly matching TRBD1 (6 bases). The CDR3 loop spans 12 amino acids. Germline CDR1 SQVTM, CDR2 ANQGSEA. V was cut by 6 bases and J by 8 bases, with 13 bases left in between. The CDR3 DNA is TGCAGCGTCGCTGGACAGAGGGAAAAACTGTTTTTT. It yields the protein CSVAGQREKLFF. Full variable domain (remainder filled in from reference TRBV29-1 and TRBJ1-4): SAVISQKPSRDICQRGTSLTIQCQVDSQVTMMFWYRQQPGQSLTLIATANQGSEATYESGFVIDKFPISRPNLTFSTLTVSNMSPEDSSIYLCSVAGQREKLFFGSGTQLSVL.

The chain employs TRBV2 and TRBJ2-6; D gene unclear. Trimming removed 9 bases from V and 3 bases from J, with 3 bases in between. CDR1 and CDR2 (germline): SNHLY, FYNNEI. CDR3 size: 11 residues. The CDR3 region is CASRGANVLTF. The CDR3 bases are TGTGCCAGTCGTGGGGCCAACGTCCTGACTTTC.

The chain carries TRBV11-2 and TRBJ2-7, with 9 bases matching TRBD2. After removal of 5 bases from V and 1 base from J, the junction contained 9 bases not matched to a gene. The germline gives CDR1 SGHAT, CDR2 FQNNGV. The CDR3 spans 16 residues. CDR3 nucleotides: TGTGCCAGCAGCCCGTCCGGGACTAGCAGATCCTACGAGCAGTACTTC. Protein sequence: CASSPSGTSRSYEQYF.

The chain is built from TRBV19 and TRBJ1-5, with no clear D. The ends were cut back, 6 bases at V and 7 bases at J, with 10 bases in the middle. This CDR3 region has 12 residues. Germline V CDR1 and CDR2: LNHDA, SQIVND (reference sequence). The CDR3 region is CASSEMLQPQHF. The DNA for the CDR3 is TGTGCCAGTAGCGAGATGTTGCAGCCCCAGCATTTT.

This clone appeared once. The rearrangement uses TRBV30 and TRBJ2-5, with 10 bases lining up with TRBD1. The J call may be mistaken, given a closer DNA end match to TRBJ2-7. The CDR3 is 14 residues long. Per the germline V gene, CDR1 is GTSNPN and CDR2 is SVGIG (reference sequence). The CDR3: CASKPGTGVGEQYF. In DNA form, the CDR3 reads TGTGCCTCAAAACCGGGGACAGGGGTCGGCGAGCAGTACTTC.

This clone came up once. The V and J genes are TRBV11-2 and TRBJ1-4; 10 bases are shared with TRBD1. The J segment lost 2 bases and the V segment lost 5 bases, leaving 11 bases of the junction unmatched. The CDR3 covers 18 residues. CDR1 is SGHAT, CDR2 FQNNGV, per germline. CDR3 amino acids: CASSERDRGAGTNEKLFF. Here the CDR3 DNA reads TGTGCCAGCAGCGAGCGGGACAGGGGCGCCGGGACTAATGAAAAACTGTTTTTT.

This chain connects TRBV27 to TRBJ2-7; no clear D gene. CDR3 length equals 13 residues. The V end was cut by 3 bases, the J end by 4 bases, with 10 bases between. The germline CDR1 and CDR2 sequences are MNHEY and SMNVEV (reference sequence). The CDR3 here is CASSLRQTYEQYF. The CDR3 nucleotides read TGTGCCAGCAGTTTGAGGCAGACTTACGAGCAGTACTTC.

For the CDR3, the DNA is TGTGCCAGCAGCTCGACTAGCGGGCGTTTAAGCACAGATACGCAGTATTTT. Translating gives CASSSTSGRLSTDTQYF. V gene TRBV11-2 combines with J gene TRBJ2-3, with 10 nucleotides matching TRBD2. The V and J ends lost 4 bases and 0 bases, in that order; junction bases with no gene match: 7. This CDR3 has 17 amino acids. The V gene's germline CDR1 is SGHAT and CDR2 FQNNGV.

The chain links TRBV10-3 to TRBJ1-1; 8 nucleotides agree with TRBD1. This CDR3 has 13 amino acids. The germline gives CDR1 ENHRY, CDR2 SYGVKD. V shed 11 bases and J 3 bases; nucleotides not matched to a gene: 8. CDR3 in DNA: TGTGCCGTGGGGGACAGGAGGGACACTGAAGCTTTCTTT. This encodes CAVGDRRDTEAFF.

This CDR3 reads CASSQLLAGATTDTQYF. The CDR3 DNA reads as TGTGCCAGCAGCCAACTTTTAGCGGGAGCGACCACAGATACGCAGTATTTT. The gene calls are TRBV4-2 and TRBJ2-3, with TRBD2 matching 9 bases. The CDR3 contains 17 residues. Germline loops: CDR1 LGHNA, CDR2 YNFKEQ. Trimming took 2 bases from V and 2 from J; bases not matched to a gene: 8.

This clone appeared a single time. The CDR3 DNA follows: TGTGCCAGCGGTAACACAGGCACAGATACGCAGTATTTT. The encoded protein is CASGNTGTDTQYF. The chain couples TRBV2 to TRBJ2-3; D remains ambiguous. Germline lookup yields CDR1 SNHLY and CDR2 FYNNEI. Deletions cut 8 bases from V and 1 base from J, with 10 bases between. The CDR3 extends over 13 amino acids.

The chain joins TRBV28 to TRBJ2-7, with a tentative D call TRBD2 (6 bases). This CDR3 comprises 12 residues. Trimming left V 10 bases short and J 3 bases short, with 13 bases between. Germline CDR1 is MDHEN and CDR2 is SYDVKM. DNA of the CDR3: TGTGCCACCGGGAGCACAAACTACGAGCAGTACTTC. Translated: CATGSTNYEQYF.

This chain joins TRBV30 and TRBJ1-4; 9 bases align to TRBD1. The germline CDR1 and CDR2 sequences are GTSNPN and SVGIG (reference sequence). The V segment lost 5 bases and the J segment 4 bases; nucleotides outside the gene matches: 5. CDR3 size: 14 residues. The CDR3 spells CAWASGQGNEKLFF. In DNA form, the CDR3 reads TGTGCCTGGGCCTCGGGACAGGGTAATGAAAAACTGTTTTTT.

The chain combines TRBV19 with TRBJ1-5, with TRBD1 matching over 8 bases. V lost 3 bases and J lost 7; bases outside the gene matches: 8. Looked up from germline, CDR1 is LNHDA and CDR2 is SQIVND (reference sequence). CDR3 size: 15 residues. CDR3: CASSIIGTGQQPQHF. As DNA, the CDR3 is TGTGCCAGTAGTATTATAGGGACAGGCCAACAGCCCCAGCATTTT.

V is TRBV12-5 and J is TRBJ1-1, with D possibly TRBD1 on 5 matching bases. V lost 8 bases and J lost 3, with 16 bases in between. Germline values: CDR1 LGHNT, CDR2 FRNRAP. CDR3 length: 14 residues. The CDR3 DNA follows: TGTGCTAGTTCGTTGCGGGAGGGGTACACTGAAGCTTTCTTT. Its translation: CASSLREGYTEAFF.

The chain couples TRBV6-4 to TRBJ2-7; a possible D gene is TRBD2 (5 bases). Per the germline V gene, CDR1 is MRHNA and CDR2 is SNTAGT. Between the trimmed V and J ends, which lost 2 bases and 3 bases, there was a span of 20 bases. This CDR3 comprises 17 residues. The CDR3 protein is CASSDVRGVKIFYEQYF. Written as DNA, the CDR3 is TGTGCCAGCAGTGACGTTCGGGGAGTTAAGATTTTCTACGAGCAGTACTTC.

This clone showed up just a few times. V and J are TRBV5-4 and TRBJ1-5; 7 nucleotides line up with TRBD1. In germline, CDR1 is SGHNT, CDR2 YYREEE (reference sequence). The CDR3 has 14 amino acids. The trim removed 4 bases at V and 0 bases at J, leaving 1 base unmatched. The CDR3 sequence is CASSPGGSNQPQHF. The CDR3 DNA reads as TGTGCCAGCAGCCCAGGGGGTAGCAATCAGCCCCAGCATTTT.

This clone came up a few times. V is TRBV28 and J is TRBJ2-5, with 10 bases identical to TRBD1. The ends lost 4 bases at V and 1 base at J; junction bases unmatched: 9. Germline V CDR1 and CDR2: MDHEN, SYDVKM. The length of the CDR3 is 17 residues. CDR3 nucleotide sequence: TGTGCCAGCAGTTCCGGGACAGGGGTCGCGCGCCAAGAGACCCAGTACTTC. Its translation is CASSSGTGVARQETQYF.

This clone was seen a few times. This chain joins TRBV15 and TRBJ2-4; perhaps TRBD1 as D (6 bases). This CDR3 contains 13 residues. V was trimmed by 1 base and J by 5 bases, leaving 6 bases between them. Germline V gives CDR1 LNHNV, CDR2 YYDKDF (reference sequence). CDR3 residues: CATSRGTENIQYF. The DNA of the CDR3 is TGTGCCACCAGCAGAGGGACAGAAAACATTCAGTACTTC.

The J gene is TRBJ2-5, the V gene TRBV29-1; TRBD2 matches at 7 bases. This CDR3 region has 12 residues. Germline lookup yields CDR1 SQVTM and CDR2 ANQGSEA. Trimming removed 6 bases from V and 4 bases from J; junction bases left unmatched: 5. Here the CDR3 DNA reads TGCAGCGTGGGAGGGCAGGCAGAGACCCAGTACTTC. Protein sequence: CSVGGQAETQYF.

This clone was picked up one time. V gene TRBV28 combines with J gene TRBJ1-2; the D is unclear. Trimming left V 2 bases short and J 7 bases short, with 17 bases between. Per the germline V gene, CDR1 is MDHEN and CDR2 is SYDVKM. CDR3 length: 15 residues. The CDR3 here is CASSLGSAGAFGYTF. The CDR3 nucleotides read TGTGCCAGCAGTTTAGGGTCCGCGGGCGCTTTTGGCTACACCTTC.

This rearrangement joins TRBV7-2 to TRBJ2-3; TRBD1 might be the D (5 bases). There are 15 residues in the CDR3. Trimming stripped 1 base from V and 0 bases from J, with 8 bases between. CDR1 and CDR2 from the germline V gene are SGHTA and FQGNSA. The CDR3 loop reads CASSLGGASTDTQYF. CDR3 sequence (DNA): TGTGCCAGCAGCTTAGGTGGGGCTAGCACAGATACGCAGTATTTT.

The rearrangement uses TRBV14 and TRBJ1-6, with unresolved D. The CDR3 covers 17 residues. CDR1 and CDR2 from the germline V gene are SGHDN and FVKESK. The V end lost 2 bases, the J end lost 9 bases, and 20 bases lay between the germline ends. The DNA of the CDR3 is TGTGCCAGCAGCCAATCGAAGGACGGAGGAGGTCGTTCACCCCTCCACTTT. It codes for CASSQSKDGGGRSPLHF.

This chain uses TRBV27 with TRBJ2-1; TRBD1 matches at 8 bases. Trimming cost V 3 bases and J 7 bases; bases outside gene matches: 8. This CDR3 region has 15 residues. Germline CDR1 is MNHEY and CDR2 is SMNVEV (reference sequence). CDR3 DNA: TGTGCCAGCAGTTTCGGCAGGGGGCGCGCAAATGAGCAGTTCTTC. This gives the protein CASSFGRGRANEQFF.

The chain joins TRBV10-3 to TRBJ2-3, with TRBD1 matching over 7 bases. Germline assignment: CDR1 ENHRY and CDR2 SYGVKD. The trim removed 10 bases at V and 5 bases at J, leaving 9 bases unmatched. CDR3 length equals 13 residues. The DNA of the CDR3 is TGTGCCAACCGAGACGACAGGGAAGATACGCAGTATTTT. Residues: CANRDDREDTQYF.

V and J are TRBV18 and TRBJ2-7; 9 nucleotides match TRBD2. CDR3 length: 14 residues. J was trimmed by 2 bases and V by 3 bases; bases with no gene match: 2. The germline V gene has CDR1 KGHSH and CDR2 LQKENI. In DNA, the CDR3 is TGTGCCAGCTCACCGTCTAGCGGGGCCTACGAGCAGTACTTC. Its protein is CASSPSSGAYEQYF.

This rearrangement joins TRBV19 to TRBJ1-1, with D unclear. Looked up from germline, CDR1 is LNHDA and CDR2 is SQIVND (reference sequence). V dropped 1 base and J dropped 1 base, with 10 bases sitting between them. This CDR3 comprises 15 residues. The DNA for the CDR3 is TGTGCCAGTAGTATAGCGGCGGGAACGAACACTGAAGCTTTCTTT. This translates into CASSIAAGTNTEAFF.

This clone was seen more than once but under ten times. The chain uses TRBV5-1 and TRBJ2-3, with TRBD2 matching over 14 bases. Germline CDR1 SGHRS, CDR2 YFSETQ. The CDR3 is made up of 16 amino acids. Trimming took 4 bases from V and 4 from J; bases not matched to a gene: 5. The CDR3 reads CASSGGTSGSADTQYF. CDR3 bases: TGCGCCAGCAGCGGGGGGACTAGCGGGAGTGCAGATACGCAGTATTTT.

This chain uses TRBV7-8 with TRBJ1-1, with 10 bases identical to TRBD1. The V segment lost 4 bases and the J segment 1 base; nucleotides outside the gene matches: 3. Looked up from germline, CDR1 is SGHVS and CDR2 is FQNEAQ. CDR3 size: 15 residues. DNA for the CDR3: TGTGCCAGCAGCTCACGGACAGGGGGGAACACTGAAGCTTTCTTT. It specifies CASSSRTGGNTEAFF.

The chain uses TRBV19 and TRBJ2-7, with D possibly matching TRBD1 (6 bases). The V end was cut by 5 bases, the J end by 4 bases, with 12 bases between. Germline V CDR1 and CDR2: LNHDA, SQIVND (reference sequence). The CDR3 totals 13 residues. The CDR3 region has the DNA TGTGCCAGTAGTTACGGGACAACATACGAGCAGTACTTC. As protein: CASSYGTTYEQYF.

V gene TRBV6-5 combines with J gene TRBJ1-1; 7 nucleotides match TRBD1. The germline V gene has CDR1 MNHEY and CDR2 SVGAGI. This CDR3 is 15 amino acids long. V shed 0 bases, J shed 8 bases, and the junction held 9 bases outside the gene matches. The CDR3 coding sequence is TGTGCCAGCAGTTACTCGATCTGGGACAGCGGGGAAGCTTTCTTT. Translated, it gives CASSYSIWDSGEAFF.

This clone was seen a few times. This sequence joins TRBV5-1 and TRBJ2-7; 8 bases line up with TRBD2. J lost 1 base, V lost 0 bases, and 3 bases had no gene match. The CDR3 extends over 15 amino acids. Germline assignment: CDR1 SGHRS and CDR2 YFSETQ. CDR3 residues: CASSLDGTRSYEQYF. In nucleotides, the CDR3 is TGCGCCAGCAGCTTGGATGGGACTAGATCCTACGAGCAGTACTTC.